This T cell receptor beta chain is from a study of technical replicates of blood from four donors (dated by TCRdb to the late 2010s). Libraries came from the immunoSEQ multiplex PCR assay. The table was pulled from immuneACCESS by TCRdb, which kept in-frame rearrangements only. Such tables lose some clones; where checked, under half of the loss comes from unresolved V genes, and the rest has no known cause. The sample has about 76,000 clones on record, 80% to 90% of them singletons. In total, the top ten clones hold 4.8% of the sample. V ends up 10 bases short and J 4 bases short, with an unmatched junction base count of 7. The CDR1 and CDR2 encoded by the germline V gene (reference sequence) are LNHDA and SQIVND. The CDR3 contains 15 residues, cysteine and phenylalanine counted. CDR3 DNA only is kept here, 45 bases in frame from base 1. In the case of this clone: This receptor's antigen is unknown. No base qualities exist here, and no much larger clone lies one base off it.

The TCR comes from a human donor in good health. Some clones in this sample may be carry-over from other donors' samples. The chain links TRBV19 with TRBJ2-6; 10 of the junction bases match TRBD1. The source material was PBMCs. The encoded CDR3 is CAIGQGGFGANVLTF. The sequence in DNA is TGTGCCATCGGACAGGGGGGCTTCGGGGCCAACGTCCTGACTTTC.